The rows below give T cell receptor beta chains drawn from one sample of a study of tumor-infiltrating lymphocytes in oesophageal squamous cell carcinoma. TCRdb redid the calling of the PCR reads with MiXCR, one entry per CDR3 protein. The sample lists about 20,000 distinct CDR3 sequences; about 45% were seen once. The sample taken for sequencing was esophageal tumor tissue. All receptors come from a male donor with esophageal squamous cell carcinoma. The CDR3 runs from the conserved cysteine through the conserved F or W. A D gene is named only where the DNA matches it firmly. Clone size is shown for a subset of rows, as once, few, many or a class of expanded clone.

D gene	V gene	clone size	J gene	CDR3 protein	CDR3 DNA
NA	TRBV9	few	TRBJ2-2	CASSPGRSTGELFF	TGTGCCAGCAGCCCCGGACGGAGCACCGGGGAGCTGTTTTTT
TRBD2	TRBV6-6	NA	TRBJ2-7	CASSYSTSGGNEQYF	TGTGCCAGCAGTTACTCGACTAGCGGGGGGAACGAGCAGTACTTC
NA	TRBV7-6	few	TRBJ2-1	CASSPIYNEQFF	TGTGCCAGCAGCCCAATCTACAATGAGCAGTTCTTC
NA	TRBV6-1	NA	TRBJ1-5	CATKFQYPGQPQHF	TGTGCCACCAAGTTCCAGTACCCCGGCCAGCCCCAGCATTTT
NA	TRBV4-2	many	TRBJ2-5	CASSQEELPGETQYF	TGTGCCAGCAGCCAAGAAGAGCTTCCGGGGGAGACCCAGTACTTC
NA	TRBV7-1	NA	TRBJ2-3	CASSSWTPRSLDTQYF	TGTGCCAGCAGCTCGTGGACTCCACGATCACTGGATACGCAGTATTTT
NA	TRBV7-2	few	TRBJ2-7	CASSFPLRRSYEQYF	TGTGCCAGCAGCTTCCCCTTGCGCCGGTCCTACGAGCAGTACTTC
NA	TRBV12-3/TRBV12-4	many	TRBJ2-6	CASINRGLGRTPHVRAVLRF	NA
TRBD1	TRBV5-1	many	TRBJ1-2	CASSPDRGSYGYTF	TGCGCCAGCAGTCCCGACAGGGGAAGCTATGGCTACACCTTC
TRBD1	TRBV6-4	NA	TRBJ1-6	CASSGEYRGSNSPLHF	TGTGCCAGCAGTGGGGAATACAGGGGATCAAATTCACCCCTCCACTTT
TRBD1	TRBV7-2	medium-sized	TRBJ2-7	CASSLTGGKSYEQYF	TGTGCCAGCAGCCTGACAGGGGGCAAGTCCTACGAGCAGTACTTC
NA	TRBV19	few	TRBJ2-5	CASSISRAETQYF	TGTGCCAGTAGTATTTCTAGGGCGGAGACCCAGTACTTC
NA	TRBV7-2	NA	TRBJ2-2	CASSLRLSGTGELFF	TGTGCCAGCAGCTTACGTCTTAGCGGCACCGGGGAGCTGTTTTTT
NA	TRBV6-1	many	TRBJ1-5	CASSRRGEPQHF	TGTGCCAGCAGTAGACGGGGGGAGCCCCAGCATTTT
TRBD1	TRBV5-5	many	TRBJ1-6	CASRTGTGFSASPLHF	TGTGCCAGCAGGACCGGGACAGGGTTTTCGGCTTCACCCCTCCACTTT
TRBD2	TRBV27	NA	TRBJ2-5	CASSNSGRRGQETQYF	TGTGCCAGCAGTAATAGCGGGAGGAGGGGTCAAGAGACCCAGTACTTC